This T cell receptor (beta chain) was captured by sequencing in a study of T cell responses to AZD1222 COVID-19 vaccine. Study summary: Second-dose schedules of about 4 or about 12 weeks were combined.

Study outcomes and limitations: Per reports, nearly half of all spike-specific TCRs target regions that are unmutated in variants. None of the repertoires were sampled until the peak T cell response had passed. Baseline testing showed seropositivity in only six AZD1222 recipients.

Clones were sequenced by immunoSEQ multiplex PCR, and TCRdb holds only the in-frame ones, with some missing. This sample yields tens of thousands of clones, of which roughly 88% are seen a single time; 19% belongs to the top ten. Comments on this clone: Its antigen remains unknown.

The V gene end was trimmed by 1 base and the J gene end by 3 bases; junction bases not matched to a gene: 9. The CDR3 loop spans 17 amino acids. The V gene's germline CDR1 is MNHEY and CDR2 SVGEGT. The sequenced sample was peripheral blood, obtained on day 0 of AZD1222 vaccination. The chain recombines TRBV6-2 or TRBV6-3 with TRBJ2-5; 9 bases fit TRBD2. This clonotype was sampled from an adult in good health. DNA of the CDR3: TGTGCCAGCAGTTACTTATACCTAGCGGGATTGGAAGAGACCCAGTACTTC. Translated, it gives CASSYLYLAGLEETQYF.